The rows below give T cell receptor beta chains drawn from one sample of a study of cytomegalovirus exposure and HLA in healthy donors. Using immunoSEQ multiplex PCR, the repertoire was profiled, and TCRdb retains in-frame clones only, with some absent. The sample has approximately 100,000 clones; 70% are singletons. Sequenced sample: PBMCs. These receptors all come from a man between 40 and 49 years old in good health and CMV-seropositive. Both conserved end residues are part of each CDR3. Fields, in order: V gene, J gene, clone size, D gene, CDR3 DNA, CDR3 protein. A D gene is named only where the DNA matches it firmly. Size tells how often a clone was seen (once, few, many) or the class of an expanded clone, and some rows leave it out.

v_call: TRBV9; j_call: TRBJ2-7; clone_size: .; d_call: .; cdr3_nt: TGTGCCAGCAGCGTAGATCTGGGCGGGTTCGAGCAGTACTTC; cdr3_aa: CASSVDLGGFEQYF
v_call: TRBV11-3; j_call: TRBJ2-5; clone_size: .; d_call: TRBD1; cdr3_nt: TGTGCCAGCAGCGAGGGGGCGGGCGGGCCCCAGTACTTC; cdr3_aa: CASSEGAGGPQYF
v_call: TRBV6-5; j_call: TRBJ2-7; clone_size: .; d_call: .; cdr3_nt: TGTGCCAGCCGAACAGGTTACGAGCAGTACTTC; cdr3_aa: CASRTGYEQYF
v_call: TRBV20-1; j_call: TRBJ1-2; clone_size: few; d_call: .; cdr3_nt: TGCAGTGCTAGCAGGATCTATGGCTACACCTTC; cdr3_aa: CSASRIYGYTF
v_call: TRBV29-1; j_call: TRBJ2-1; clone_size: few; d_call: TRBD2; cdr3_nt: TGCAGCGGCGGACTAGCGGGATACTACTTAGATGAGCAGTTCTTC; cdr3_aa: CSGGLAGYYLDEQFF
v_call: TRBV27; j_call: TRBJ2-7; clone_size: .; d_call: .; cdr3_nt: TGTGCCAGCAGTCTTTCCTACGAGCAGTACTTC; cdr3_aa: CASSLSYEQYF
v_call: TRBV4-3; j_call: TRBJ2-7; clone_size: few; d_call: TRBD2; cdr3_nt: TGCGCCAGCAGCCTCACTAGCGACTCCTACGAGCAGTACTTC; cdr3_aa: CASSLTSDSYEQYF
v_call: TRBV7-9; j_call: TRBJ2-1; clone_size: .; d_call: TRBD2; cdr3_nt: TGTGCCAGCAGCCCTTTGGGCGGGAGGGGTTACAATGAGCAGTTCTTC; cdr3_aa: CASSPLGGRGYNEQFF
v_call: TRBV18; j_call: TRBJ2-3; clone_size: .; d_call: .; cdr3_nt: TGTGCCAGCTCACCAGCAGGCGCCTCTACAGATACGCAGTATTTT; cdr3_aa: CASSPAGASTDTQYF
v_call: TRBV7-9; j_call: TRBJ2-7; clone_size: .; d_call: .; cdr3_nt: TGTGCCAGCAGCTCCGTTTCCTCCTACGAGCAGTACTTC; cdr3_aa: CASSSVSSYEQYF
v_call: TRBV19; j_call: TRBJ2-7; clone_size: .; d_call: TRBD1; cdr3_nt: TGTGCCAGTAGTTTGTCTATCCGGGCCGGGACAGGGGTCTCCTACGAGCAGTACTTC; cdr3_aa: CASSLSIRAGTGVSYEQYF
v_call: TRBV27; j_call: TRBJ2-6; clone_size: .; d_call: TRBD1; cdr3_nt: TGTGCCAGCAGTTTAATTTCAGGGGGCGCGTATGGGGCCAACGTCCTGACTTTC; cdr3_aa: CASSLISGGAYGANVLTF
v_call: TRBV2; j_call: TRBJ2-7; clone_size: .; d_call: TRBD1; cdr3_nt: TGTGCCAGCAGGTCTATCCGGGACAGGGGAACCGAGCAGTACTTC; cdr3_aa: CASRSIRDRGTEQYF
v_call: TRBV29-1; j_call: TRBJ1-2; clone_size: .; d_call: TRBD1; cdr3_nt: TGCAGCGCTGTAACCCCGGGACAGGGCTTGGGTGGCTACACCTTC; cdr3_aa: CSAVTPGQGLGGYTF
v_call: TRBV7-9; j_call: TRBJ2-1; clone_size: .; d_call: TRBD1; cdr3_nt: TGTGCCAGCAGCTTATTCGAGGGGACAGGGCAGTACAATGAGCAGTTCTTC; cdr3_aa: CASSLFEGTGQYNEQFF
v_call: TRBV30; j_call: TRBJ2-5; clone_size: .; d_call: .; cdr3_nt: TGTGCCTGGAGTGCAGGGACACCGTACCAAGAGACCCAGTACTTC; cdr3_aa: CAWSAGTPYQETQYF
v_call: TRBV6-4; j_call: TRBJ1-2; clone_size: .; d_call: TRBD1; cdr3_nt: TGTGCCACCCGACAGGGACGCGGCTACACCTTC; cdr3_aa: CATRQGRGYTF
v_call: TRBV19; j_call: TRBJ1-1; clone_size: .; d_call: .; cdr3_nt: TGTGCCAGTAGTATAGATCGTAGCGCTCTTCCCAGGGAAGCTTTCTTT; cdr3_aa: CASSIDRSALPREAFF
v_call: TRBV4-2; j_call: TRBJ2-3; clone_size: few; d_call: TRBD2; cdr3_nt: TGTGCCAGCAGCCGATTAGCGGGAGGCTCCACAGATACGCAGTATTTT; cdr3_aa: CASSRLAGGSTDTQYF
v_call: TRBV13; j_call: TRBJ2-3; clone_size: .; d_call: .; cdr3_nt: TGTGCCAGCAGCTTATTGGCGGGTGCCACAGATACGCAGTATTTT; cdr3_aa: CASSLLAGATDTQYF
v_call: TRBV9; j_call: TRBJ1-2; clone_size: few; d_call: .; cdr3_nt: TGTGCCAGCAGCGTAGACGTAGACTATGGCTACACCTTC; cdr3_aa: CASSVDVDYGYTF
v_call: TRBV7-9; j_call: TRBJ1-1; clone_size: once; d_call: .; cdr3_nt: TGTGCCAGCAGCCCACAGGGGAACACTGAAGCTTTCTTT; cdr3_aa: CASSPQGNTEAFF